The present T cell receptor (beta chain) was sequenced within a study of shared clonotypes between healthy human individuals. Study-level information: The donors, a couple of women and a few men, were aged 18 to 49. Donors had three CD4 naive, three CD4 memory, two CD8 naive and one CD8 memory plate apiece. Study-level results: Limited genetic and exposure-history diversity came from having few donors. Incompleteness in sorted-subset sequencing, despite large depth, was shown by rarefaction.

Comment on this clone: The antigen is undetermined.

Using immunoSEQ multiplex PCR, the repertoire was profiled, and TCRdb retains in-frame clones only, with some absent. Of millions of clones listed, about 93% were seen once; the top ten hold around 1.7%. Terminally differentiated effector memory CD45RA+ cells were excluded from the naive CD8 cells, which were CD45RO-negative and positively selected for CCR7. The CDR3 totals 12 residues. Trimming shortened V by 2 bases and J by 3 bases, and 2 bases separated the two germline ends. From germline, CDR1 is SGHTS and CDR2 YDEGEE. The TCR was taken from a man in his late teens or twenties in good health. Some clones in this sample may be carry-over from other donors' samples. The material sequenced was naive CD8+ T cells from PBMCs. This chain joins TRBV5-8 and TRBJ2-2; the D is unclear. As DNA, the CDR3 is TGTGCCAGCAGCTTCTACACCGGGGAGCTGTTTTTT. This encodes CASSFYTGELFF.